A selection of T cell receptor beta chains follows, all from one sample in a study of cytomegalovirus exposure and HLA in healthy donors. Profiled with immunoSEQ multiplex PCR; TCRdb holds only in-frame clones, not every one. The sample lists about 140,000 clones, roughly three quarters seen once, with about 5.3% in the top ten. Specimen: PBMCs. These receptors were taken from a woman between 45 and 65 years old in good health and CMV-seronegative. Both conserved end residues are part of each CDR3. D genes are given only for firm matches. Size tells how often a clone was seen (once, few, many) or the class of an expanded clone, and some rows leave it out.

J gene: TRBJ2-5
D gene: TRBD2
clone size: -
V gene: TRBV30
CDR3 protein: CAWSPDSGGGETQYF
CDR3 DNA: TGTGCCTGGAGTCCAGACAGCGGGGGTGGGGAGACCCAGTACTTC

J gene: TRBJ2-6
D gene: TRBD1
clone size: few
V gene: TRBV29-1
CDR3 protein: CSVGGTGGFSGANVLTF
CDR3 DNA: TGCAGCGTTGGGGGGACAGGGGGTTTCTCTGGGGCCAACGTCCTGACTTTC

J gene: TRBJ2-7
D gene: -
clone size: -
V gene: TRBV7-8
CDR3 protein: CASSTRQPPYEQYF
CDR3 DNA: TGTGCCAGCAGCACCCGACAGCCGCCCTACGAGCAGTACTTC

J gene: TRBJ2-7
D gene: TRBD2
clone size: -
V gene: TRBV2
CDR3 protein: CASFGGGHPYEQYF
CDR3 DNA: TGTGCCAGCTTCGGGGGGGGCCACCCCTACGAGCAGTACTTC

J gene: TRBJ1-3
D gene: -
clone size: -
V gene: TRBV9
CDR3 protein: CASSAAGDSGNTIYF
CDR3 DNA: TGTGCCAGCAGCGCAGCGGGTGACTCTGGAAACACCATATATTTT

J gene: TRBJ2-5
D gene: TRBD1
clone size: -
V gene: TRBV28
CDR3 protein: CASSRGTGNRETQYF
CDR3 DNA: TGTGCCAGCAGCCGGGGGACAGGGAATCGTGAGACCCAGTACTTC

J gene: TRBJ1-5
D gene: -
clone size: -
V gene: TRBV2
CDR3 protein: CASSAGQTNQPQHF
CDR3 DNA: TGTGCCAGCAGTGCCGGACAGACAAATCAGCCCCAGCATTTT

J gene: TRBJ1-2
D gene: TRBD1
clone size: -
V gene: TRBV27
CDR3 protein: CASSSTGGEGYTF
CDR3 DNA: TGTGCCAGCAGTTCGACAGGGGGCGAGGGCTACACCTTC

J gene: TRBJ2-2
D gene: -
clone size: few
V gene: TRBV11-3
CDR3 protein: CASSADSGELFF
CDR3 DNA: TGTGCCAGCAGCGCGGACTCGGGGGAGCTGTTTTTT

J gene: TRBJ1-1
D gene: TRBD1
clone size: -
V gene: TRBV7-3
CDR3 protein: CASSSYDGTGTFF
CDR3 DNA: TGTGCCAGCAGCTCTTATGACGGGACAGGGACTTTCTTT

J gene: TRBJ1-2
D gene: -
clone size: once
V gene: TRBV9
CDR3 protein: CASSVAPFRDTPYGYTF
CDR3 DNA: TGTGCCAGCAGCGTAGCCCCATTCCGGGACACTCCTTATGGCTACACCTTC

J gene: TRBJ1-2
D gene: TRBD1
clone size: -
V gene: TRBV7-9
CDR3 protein: CSSSLGRTGKQNYGYTF
CDR3 DNA: TGTTCCAGCAGCCTCGGCAGGACAGGGAAGCAGAACTATGGCTACACCTTC

J gene: TRBJ2-7
D gene: TRBD1
clone size: -
V gene: TRBV5-1
CDR3 protein: CASTKDREIYEQYF
CDR3 DNA: TGCGCCAGCACAAAGGACAGGGAAATCTACGAGCAGTACTTC

J gene: TRBJ1-2
D gene: TRBD1
clone size: once
V gene: TRBV6-1
CDR3 protein: CASETTQGAGGYTF
CDR3 DNA: TGTGCCAGCGAAACCACCCAGGGGGCGGGCGGCTACACCTTC

J gene: TRBJ1-2
D gene: -
clone size: -
V gene: TRBV7-2
CDR3 protein: CASSLIGRVGGYGYTF
CDR3 DNA: TGTGCCAGCAGCTTAATCGGCAGGGTCGGTGGCTATGGCTACACCTTC

J gene: TRBJ1-3
D gene: TRBD1
clone size: few
V gene: TRBV9
CDR3 protein: CASSVGQGARGNTIYF
CDR3 DNA: TGTGCCAGCAGCGTAGGACAGGGGGCGCGAGGAAACACCATATATTTT

J gene: TRBJ1-2
D gene: TRBD1
clone size: -
V gene: TRBV10-3
CDR3 protein: CAIYSGTGVYGYTF
CDR3 DNA: TGTGCCATTTACTCCGGGACAGGGGTCTATGGCTACACCTTC

J gene: TRBJ2-7
D gene: -
clone size: -
V gene: TRBV27
CDR3 protein: CASRGGGAYEQYF
CDR3 DNA: TGTGCCAGCAGAGGGGGAGGGGCCTACGAGCAGTACTTC

J gene: TRBJ1-6
D gene: -
clone size: -
V gene: TRBV4-3
CDR3 protein: CASSQNNLSPLHF
CDR3 DNA: TGCGCCAGCAGCCAAAACAACCTTTCACCCCTCCACTTT

J gene: TRBJ1-2
D gene: -
clone size: few
V gene: TRBV4-3
CDR3 protein: CASSQEVRNYGYTF
CDR3 DNA: TGCGCCAGCAGCCAAGAGGTCCGGAACTATGGCTACACCTTC

J gene: TRBJ1-1
D gene: -
clone size: -
V gene: TRBV15
CDR3 protein: CATSRGQGGLRTEAFF
CDR3 DNA: TGTGCCACCAGCAGGGGGCAGGGCGGTCTTAGGACTGAAGCTTTCTTT

J gene: TRBJ1-4
D gene: -
clone size: -
V gene: TRBV9
CDR3 protein: CASSSGVGAGGNEKLFF
CDR3 DNA: TGTGCCAGCAGCTCCGGGGTGGGGGCGGGAGGTAATGAAAAACTGTTTTTT

J gene: TRBJ2-2
D gene: -
clone size: -
V gene: TRBV2
CDR3 protein: CASSWGQRNTGELFF
CDR3 DNA: TGTGCCAGTTCCTGGGGGCAGAGGAACACCGGGGAGCTGTTTTTT

J gene: TRBJ2-7
D gene: -
clone size: -
V gene: TRBV28
CDR3 protein: CASRRTLLSSYEQYF
CDR3 DNA: TGTGCCAGCAGGCGGACACTACTTAGCTCCTACGAGCAGTACTTC

J gene: TRBJ2-1
D gene: TRBD2
clone size: -
V gene: TRBV7-3
CDR3 protein: CASSLSGGPLNEQFF
CDR3 DNA: TGTGCCAGCAGCTTGAGCGGGGGGCCTTTAAATGAGCAGTTCTTC

J gene: TRBJ2-1
D gene: TRBD2
clone size: -
V gene: TRBV10-3
CDR3 protein: CAISGTSGGLDEQFF
CDR3 DNA: TGTGCCATCAGTGGGACTAGCGGGGGGTTGGATGAGCAGTTCTTC

J gene: TRBJ2-3
D gene: -
clone size: -
V gene: TRBV4-1
CDR3 protein: CASSPREGVADTQYF
CDR3 DNA: TGCGCCAGCAGCCCCAGGGAGGGGGTGGCAGATACGCAGTATTTT

J gene: TRBJ1-2
D gene: -
clone size: -
V gene: TRBV7-8
CDR3 protein: CASSSTRTATYGYTF
CDR3 DNA: TGTGCCAGCAGCTCAACAAGGACAGCAACCTATGGCTACACCTTC

J gene: TRBJ1-4
D gene: TRBD1
clone size: -
V gene: TRBV6-1
CDR3 protein: CASTLTGGSNEKLFF
CDR3 DNA: TGTGCCAGCACTTTAACAGGGGGCTCTAATGAAAAACTGTTTTTT

J gene: TRBJ1-2
D gene: -
clone size: -
V gene: TRBV11-1
CDR3 protein: CASSPLSTNYGYTF
CDR3 DNA: TGTGCCAGCAGCCCCCTCTCTACTAACTATGGCTACACCTTC

J gene: TRBJ1-2
D gene: -
clone size: -
V gene: TRBV6-6
CDR3 protein: CASSYEGDYGYTF
CDR3 DNA: TGTGCCAGCAGTTACGAAGGGGACTATGGCTACACCTTC

J gene: TRBJ2-5
D gene: TRBD2
clone size: -
V gene: TRBV29-1
CDR3 protein: CSAVPAGGHETQYF
CDR3 DNA: TGCAGCGCCGTCCCAGCGGGGGGGCACGAGACCCAGTACTTC

J gene: TRBJ2-1
D gene: TRBD2
clone size: -
V gene: TRBV7-2
CDR3 protein: CASSRTSGGLENNEQFF
CDR3 DNA: TGTGCCAGCAGCCGGACTAGCGGGGGGCTGGAAAACAATGAGCAGTTCTTC

J gene: TRBJ1-2
D gene: -
clone size: -
V gene: TRBV6-5
CDR3 protein: CASSSQAYGYTF
CDR3 DNA: TGTGCCAGCAGTTCACAGGCCTATGGCTACACCTTC

J gene: TRBJ1-5
D gene: TRBD1
clone size: -
V gene: TRBV27
CDR3 protein: CASSLYGTGALSQPQHF
CDR3 DNA: TGTGCCAGCAGTTTATATGGGACAGGGGCCCTCAGTCAGCCCCAGCATTTT

J gene: TRBJ1-1
D gene: TRBD1
clone size: -
V gene: TRBV18
CDR3 protein: CASSPQTGVTEAFF
CDR3 DNA: TGTGCCAGCTCACCGCAGACAGGGGTTACTGAAGCTTTCTTT

J gene: TRBJ1-3
D gene: -
clone size: -
V gene: TRBV6-6
CDR3 protein: CASSPTGRGNTIYF
CDR3 DNA: TGTGCCAGCAGTCCTACAGGGCGAGGAAACACCATATATTTT

J gene: TRBJ2-7
D gene: -
clone size: -
V gene: TRBV4-1
CDR3 protein: CASSPLLRASSYEQYF
CDR3 DNA: TGCGCCAGCAGCCCCCTTTTGAGGGCAAGCTCCTACGAGCAGTACTTC

J gene: TRBJ1-1
D gene: -
clone size: few
V gene: TRBV5-1
CDR3 protein: CASTTELDTEAFF
CDR3 DNA: TGCGCCAGTACGACAGAGTTGGACACTGAAGCTTTCTTT

J gene: TRBJ1-2
D gene: -
clone size: -
V gene: TRBV7-2
CDR3 protein: CASSLAGGPANYGYTF
CDR3 DNA: TGTGCCAGCAGCTTAGCGGGGGGGCCAGCTAACTATGGCTACACCTTC

J gene: TRBJ2-3
D gene: TRBD2
clone size: few
V gene: TRBV18
CDR3 protein: CASSPSLALAGGVDTQYF
CDR3 DNA: TGTGCCAGCTCACCATCCCTAGCACTAGCGGGGGGTGTGGATACGCAGTATTTT

J gene: TRBJ2-2
D gene: -
clone size: -
V gene: TRBV19
CDR3 protein: CASTSRQGTGELFF
CDR3 DNA: TGTGCCAGTACCTCGAGGCAGGGGACCGGGGAGCTGTTTTTT

J gene: TRBJ2-1
D gene: TRBD1
clone size: few
V gene: TRBV2
CDR3 protein: CASSRDRVYNEQFF
CDR3 DNA: TGTGCCAGCAGTCGCGACAGGGTCTACAATGAGCAGTTCTTC

J gene: TRBJ1-6
D gene: TRBD1
clone size: -
V gene: TRBV28
CDR3 protein: CASRAWDRDNSPLHF
CDR3 DNA: TGTGCCAGCAGGGCCTGGGACAGGGACAATTCACCCCTCCACTTT

J gene: TRBJ1-1
D gene: -
clone size: -
V gene: TRBV6-5
CDR3 protein: CASSYIRGDTEAFF
CDR3 DNA: TGTGCCAGCAGTTACATCAGGGGAGACACTGAAGCTTTCTTT

J gene: TRBJ2-3
D gene: TRBD2
clone size: -
V gene: TRBV7-9
CDR3 protein: CASSLGLAGATGSTQYF
CDR3 DNA: TGTGCCAGCAGCTTGGGACTAGCGGGGGCGACGGGGAGTACGCAGTATTTT

J gene: TRBJ1-2
D gene: -
clone size: -
V gene: TRBV28
CDR3 protein: CASSHNYGYTF
CDR3 DNA: TGTGCCAGCAGTCATAACTATGGCTACACCTTC

J gene: TRBJ2-7
D gene: -
clone size: -
V gene: TRBV9
CDR3 protein: CASSVGQGNTYEQYF
CDR3 DNA: TGTGCCAGCAGCGTCGGCCAGGGAAACACCTACGAGCAGTACTTC

J gene: TRBJ2-5
D gene: -
clone size: -
V gene: TRBV5-1
CDR3 protein: CASSSQTSAETQYF
CDR3 DNA: TGCGCCAGCAGCTCACAGACTAGTGCGGAGACCCAGTACTTC

J gene: TRBJ1-2
D gene: -
clone size: -
V gene: TRBV2
CDR3 protein: CASSDRHPGTF
CDR3 DNA: TGTGCCAGCAGTGACAGACATCCTGGTACCTTC

J gene: TRBJ2-1
D gene: TRBD2
clone size: -
V gene: TRBV6-6
CDR3 protein: CASSYWVGGGNEQFF
CDR3 DNA: TGTGCCAGCAGTTACTGGGTCGGGGGGGGAAATGAGCAGTTCTTC

J gene: TRBJ2-2
D gene: TRBD1
clone size: -
V gene: TRBV6-5
CDR3 protein: CASSFGQGEGGELFF
CDR3 DNA: TGTGCCAGCAGCTTCGGACAGGGGGAGGGCGGGGAGCTGTTTTTT

J gene: TRBJ2-7
D gene: -
clone size: -
V gene: TRBV18
CDR3 protein: CASSPFVTGNYEQYF
CDR3 DNA: TGTGCCAGCTCACCATTCGTGACGGGGAACTACGAGCAGTACTTC

J gene: TRBJ2-3
D gene: TRBD2
clone size: -
V gene: TRBV9
CDR3 protein: CASSVVSGGAGDTQYF
CDR3 DNA: TGTGCCAGCAGCGTAGTAAGCGGGGGGGCCGGAGATACGCAGTATTTT

J gene: TRBJ2-3
D gene: TRBD2
clone size: -
V gene: TRBV6-6
CDR3 protein: CASRSLAGAPTDTQYF
CDR3 DNA: TGTGCCAGCAGGTCCCTAGCGGGGGCCCCCACAGATACGCAGTATTTT

J gene: TRBJ1-2
D gene: TRBD1
clone size: -
V gene: TRBV6-6
CDR3 protein: CAGGGTGNGYTF
CDR3 DNA: TGTGCCGGCGGTGGGACAGGGAATGGCTACACCTTC

J gene: TRBJ2-3
D gene: -
clone size: -
V gene: TRBV9
CDR3 protein: CASSVTQGYTDTQYF
CDR3 DNA: TGTGCCAGCAGCGTAACACAGGGATACACAGATACGCAGTATTTT

J gene: TRBJ1-2
D gene: -
clone size: -
V gene: TRBV7-2
CDR3 protein: CASSLAGAGEGYTF
CDR3 DNA: TGTGCCAGCAGCTTAGCGGGCGCAGGGGAGGGCTACACCTTC

J gene: TRBJ2-7
D gene: TRBD1
clone size: -
V gene: TRBV18
CDR3 protein: CASSSSQGAMNEQYF
CDR3 DNA: TGTGCCAGCTCCAGCTCACAGGGGGCGATGAACGAGCAGTACTTC

J gene: TRBJ1-1
D gene: -
clone size: -
V gene: TRBV27
CDR3 protein: CASSLVGSNTEAFF
CDR3 DNA: TGTGCCAGCAGTTTAGTGGGGAGCAACACTGAAGCTTTCTTT